The rows below give T cell receptor beta chains drawn from one sample of a study of T cell responses to AZD1222 COVID-19 vaccine. Here immunoSEQ multiplex PCR was the method, and the copy in TCRdb shows in-frame clones only, minus some. The sample lists tens of thousands of clones, roughly 80% occurring once. The starting material was peripheral blood, obtained on day 0 of MenACWY control vaccination. The origin of the receptors is an adult in good health. CDR3s leave out the opening cysteine and the closing phenylalanine or tryptophan. Clone sizes are given selectively: once, few, many, or a class where the clone is expanded.

NA,TRBV6-1,TRBJ2-5,ASSEYAQY
NA,TRBV7-9,TRBJ2-3,GGRLIRTDTQY
medium-sized,TRBV25-1,TRBJ1-6,ASRRPHPYNSPLH
NA,TRBV7-8,TRBJ1-4,ASSPGVANEKLF
NA,TRBV5-5,TRBJ2-3,ASGLAGQKTDTQY
NA,TRBV5-5,TRBJ2-1,ASSLYTGKNYNEQF
NA,TRBV5-1,TRBJ1-4,ASSGTTNEKLF
NA,TRBV5-1,TRBJ1-2,ASLGPGLMGYGYT
NA,TRBV19,TRBJ2-1,ASSSWGPGEQF
NA,TRBV25-1,TRBJ1-5,ASRPASGGGNQPQH
NA,TRBV27,TRBJ2-3,ASASGNTDTQY
NA,TRBV18,TRBJ2-1,ASSPQLSSYNEQF
NA,TRBV6-1,TRBJ1-2,ASSEIGAYGYT
NA,TRBV12-3/TRBV12-4,TRBJ1-2,ASSLGTVYGYT
NA,TRBV6-5,TRBJ1-1,ASSYTGQAVQAF
few,TRBV19,TRBJ1-4,ASSNPFIANEKLF
NA,TRBV2,TRBJ1-5,ASSAGRGVGNQPQH
NA,TRBV20-1,TRBJ2-5,SASWVRDFGSLNQETQY
NA,TRBV19,TRBJ2-1,ASSTKQGAFNEQF
once,TRBV19,TRBJ1-5,ASRRDNHSNQPQH
NA,TRBV19,TRBJ2-1,ASSTPRGEDEQF
NA,TRBV3-1/TRBV3-2,TRBJ2-3,ASSQGLRDTDTQY
once,TRBV9,TRBJ2-1,ASSARQGTVSYNEQF
NA,TRBV4-1,TRBJ1-3,ASSQVNSGNTIY
NA,TRBV11-1,TRBJ1-1,ASSPEGWGAF
NA,TRBV27,TRBJ2-4,ASSTGHPKNIQY
NA,TRBV19,TRBJ1-2,ASSPRGPRDGYT
few,TRBV3-1/TRBV3-2,TRBJ1-1,ASSQTGRLDRGTEAF
NA,TRBV27,TRBJ1-1,ASRNVGNTEAF
NA,TRBV7-8,TRBJ1-1,ASSPRGAMNTEAF
NA,TRBV10-1,TRBJ1-1,ASSPAGVTEAF
NA,TRBV15,TRBJ1-4,ATSRNIAGGVKLF
NA,TRBV6-5,TRBJ1-2,ASRNPLQGRYT
NA,TRBV10-3,TRBJ2-3,AINERGGQDTQY
NA,TRBV20-1,TRBJ2-1,SASLVIMSYNEQF
NA,TRBV19,TRBJ1-2,ASSRKDRGYGYT
NA,TRBV5-1,TRBJ2-3,ASSFRVPPDTQY
few,TRBV13,TRBJ2-1,ASSLRTTRGNEQF
NA,TRBV10-3,TRBJ1-5,AIRLTGNQPQH
NA,TRBV5-5,TRBJ2-3,ASSLGGQYRDTQY
NA,TRBV14,TRBJ2-1,ASSQVVGEQF
NA,TRBV7-7,TRBJ2-2,ASSLTRATTGELF
NA,TRBV5-1,TRBJ1-2,ASSLRGRGTAGYGYT
medium-sized,TRBV6-5,TRBJ2-3,ASSPGDRPDTQY
NA,TRBV6-5,TRBJ1-6,ASIPGQGHNSPLH
NA,TRBV3-1/TRBV3-2,TRBJ2-7,ASSQGLAGSYEQY
NA,TRBV24-1,TRBJ2-1,ATSDFRSHGSSAWEQF
few,TRBV19,TRBJ1-1,ASRTLRGRMNTEAF
few,TRBV29-1,TRBJ1-5,SVANSNQPQH
NA,TRBV25-1,TRBJ1-1,ASRRLMNTEAF